The 22 T cell receptor beta chains given below trace back to one sample, sequenced in a study of cytomegalovirus exposure and HLA in healthy donors. The PCR made use of 60 Vbeta and 13 Jbeta primers. Sequenced by immunoSEQ multiplex PCR; TCRdb stores in-frame clones only, minus some. The sample shows 50,000 to 70,000 clones, 60% to 65% of them seen only once. The sequenced material came from PBMCs. These receptors all come from a man under 40 in good health and CMV-seronegative.

The V and J genes are TRBV7-8 and TRBJ1-3; the D gene is possibly TRBD1 (6 bases). The CDR3 sequence is 15 residues long. Germline CDR1 is SGHVS and CDR2 is FQNEAQ. V was cut by 5 bases and J by 2 bases, with 13 bases left in between. The CDR3 nucleotides read TGTGCCAGCAGCCCCCGGCCAGGGGCTGGAAACACCATATATTTT. Translating it yields CASSPRPGAGNTIYF.

The chain recombines TRBV5-1 with TRBJ1-6, with a tentative D call TRBD1 (5 bases). The V gene lost 2 bases and the J gene lost 5 bases, with 14 bases spanning the gap. CDR3 length equals 16 residues. Per the germline V gene, CDR1 is SGHRS and CDR2 is YFSETQ. This chain's CDR3 is CASSFRAKGDNSPLHF. CDR3 DNA sequence: TGCGCCAGCAGCTTCCGGGCAAAAGGGGATAATTCACCCCTCCACTTT. The whole variable domain, remainder taken from reference TRBV5-1 and TRBJ1-6, is KAGVTQTPRYLIKTRGQQVTLSCSPISGHRSVSWYQQTPGQGLQFLFEYFSETQRNKGNFPGRFSGRQFSNSRSEMNVSTLELGDSALYLCASSFRAKGDNSPLHFGNGTRLTVT.

This clone was seen a few times. The chain is built from TRBV25-1 and TRBJ2-7, with D perhaps matching TRBD1 (5 bases). The germline gives CDR1 MGHDK, CDR2 SYGVNS. This CDR3 comprises 14 residues. Trimming shortened V by 2 bases and J by 4 bases, and 12 bases separated the two germline ends. The CDR3 here is CASSEVRGSYEQYF. The CDR3 coding sequence is TGTGCCAGCAGTGAAGTTAGGGGATCTTACGAGCAGTACTTC.

The chain links TRBV2 to TRBJ1-2; D not certain. Germline CDR1 SNHLY, CDR2 FYNNEI. The CDR3 extends over 13 amino acids. Trimming took 3 bases from V and 7 from J, leaving 12 bases between them. The CDR3 sequence is CASSDSYWAGYTF. The CDR3 region has the DNA TGTGCCAGCAGTGATTCGTACTGGGCTGGCTACACCTTC. Supplemented by reference TRBV2 and TRBJ1-2, the full variable domain reads EPEVTQTPSHQVTQMGQEVILRCVPISNHLYFYWYRQILGQKVEFLVSFYNNEISEKSEIFDDQFSVERPDGSNFTLKIRSTKLEDSAMYFCASSDSYWAGYTFGSGTRLTVV.

The chain links TRBV4-1 to TRBJ2-5; possible D gene TRBD2, 5 bases. The CDR3 is made up of 14 amino acids. Germline V gene sequence: CDR1 MGHRA, CDR2 YSYEKL. The V and J ends lost 1 base and 2 bases respectively, with 8 bases between them. The CDR3 spells CASSQVEGQETQYF. The DNA of the CDR3 is TGCGCCAGCAGCCAAGTAGAGGGTCAAGAGACCCAGTACTTC.

The genes are TRBV5-1 and TRBJ2-5, with 7 nucleotides matching TRBD2. The CDR3 sequence is 15 residues long. The J segment lost 5 bases and the V segment lost 1 base, leaving 8 bases of the junction unmatched. Germline CDR1 reads SGHRS; CDR2 reads YFSETQ. CDR3 amino acids: CASSLLPGRGETQYF. The CDR3 nucleotides read TGCGCCAGCAGCTTGTTACCCGGGCGGGGGGAGACCCAGTACTTC.

This chain joins TRBV7-6 and TRBJ1-6, with 10 bases fitting TRBD1. This CDR3 comprises 17 residues. Germline lookup yields CDR1 SGHVS and CDR2 FNYEAQ. The J segment lost 7 bases and the V segment lost 0 bases, leaving 6 bases of the junction unmatched. DNA for the CDR3: TGTGCCAGCAGCTTAGCTATGTCGGGACAGGGGAATTCACCCCTCCACTTT. It specifies CASSLAMSGQGNSPLHF.

This sequence joins TRBV7-3 and TRBJ2-7, with D hard to call. V shed 3 bases and J shed 0 bases, with 9 bases lying between them. This CDR3 comprises 14 residues. Germline loops: CDR1 SGHTA, CDR2 FQGTGA. DNA of the CDR3: TGTGCCAGCAGCTTGAGTCACAGCTCCTACGAGCAGTACTTC. This codes for CASSLSHSSYEQYF.

The genes are TRBV6-5 and TRBJ2-2; 11 bases map to TRBD2. The length of the CDR3 is 15 residues. Germline V gives CDR1 MNHEY, CDR2 SVGAGI. V shed 8 bases and J 4 bases; nucleotides not matched to a gene: 6. In nucleotides, the CDR3 is TGTGCCAGCTCAACTAGCGGGGGATTCACCGGGGAGCTGTTTTTT. Its translation is CASSTSGGFTGELFF.

CDR3 bases: TGTGCCAGCTTATGGCGGGGTGAGCAGTTCTTC. This encodes CASLWRGEQFF. The V and J genes are TRBV2 and TRBJ2-1, with D tentatively TRBD2 (6 bases). Germline loops: CDR1 SNHLY, CDR2 FYNNEI. V lost 8 bases and J lost 9, with 11 bases in between. This CDR3 has 11 amino acids.

The CDR3 coding sequence is TGCGCCAGCAGCGGGACTGTCCATGGCTACACCTTC. Translation gives CASSGTVHGYTF. The chain has TRBV5-1 and TRBJ1-2, with D possibly being TRBD1 (5 bases). The CDR3 contains 12 residues. Germline values: CDR1 SGHRS, CDR2 YFSETQ. Trimming cost V 4 bases and J 6 bases, with 10 bases left between them. Drawing the rest from reference TRBV5-1 and TRBJ1-2, the complete variable domain is KAGVTQTPRYLIKTRGQQVTLSCSPISGHRSVSWYQQTPGQGLQFLFEYFSETQRNKGNFPGRFSGRQFSNSRSEMNVSTLELGDSALYLCASSGTVHGYTFGSGTRLTVV.

This sequence joins TRBV7-9 and TRBJ1-6; possibly TRBD1 for D (5 bases). The V gene's germline CDR1 is SEHNR and CDR2 FQNEAQ (reference sequence). The V gene lost 5 bases and the J gene lost 1 base, with 12 bases spanning the gap. The CDR3 totals 16 residues. The CDR3, as DNA: TGTGCCAGCAGCGACCCCCAGGGATCCTATAATTCACCCCTCCACTTT. Translating it yields CASSDPQGSYNSPLHF.

Of note for this clone: Other DNA sequences of this sample code for an identical CDR3. V gene TRBV20-1 combines with J gene TRBJ1-2, with D possibly TRBD1 on 6 matching bases. Germline lookup yields CDR1 DFQATT and CDR2 SNEGSKA (reference sequence). The CDR3 has 11 amino acids. The CDR3, as DNA: TGCAGCGCAGCGGGGGCTTATGGCTACACCTTC. Its translation: CSAAGAYGYTF.

The V gene is TRBV19, the J gene TRBJ2-2; 10 bases are shared with TRBD1. CDR3 length: 16 amino acids. Germline lookup yields CDR1 LNHDA and CDR2 SQIVND (reference sequence). J was trimmed by 4 bases and V by 5 bases; bases with no gene match: 7. The DNA for the CDR3 is TGTGCCAGTAGTGGGCCGGGACAGGGGTCCACCGGGGAGCTGTTTTTT. This gives the protein CASSGPGQGSTGELFF.

CDR3 loop: CASGTGTGSHEQYF. CDR3 nucleotides: TGTGCCAGCGGGACCGGGACAGGGTCCCACGAGCAGTACTTC. This chain links TRBV6-5 with TRBJ2-7; TRBD1 aligns across 9 bases. Germline CDR1 and CDR2: MNHEY and SVGAGI. The CDR3 is 14 residues long. J was trimmed by 5 bases and V by 8 bases; bases with no gene match: 10.

The chain employs TRBV5-4 and TRBJ2-7, with 7 bases fitting TRBD1. The germline CDR1 and CDR2 sequences are SGHNT and YYREEE (reference sequence). The V gene end was trimmed by 6 bases and the J gene end by 2 bases; junction bases not matched to a gene: 11. The CDR3 length is 15 residues. CDR3 amino acids: CASTKGGQAPYEQYF. The CDR3 nucleotides are TGTGCCAGCACCAAGGGCGGACAGGCACCCTACGAGCAGTACTTC.

The chain recombines TRBV19 with TRBJ1-1, with 9 bases identical to TRBD1. V was clipped by 8 bases and J by 3 bases; unmatched bases: 7. The germline V gene encodes CDR1 LNHDA and CDR2 SQIVND (reference sequence). CDR3 length: 14 amino acids. CDR3 residues: CASREQGAYTEAFF. The CDR3 DNA reads as TGTGCCAGTCGGGAACAGGGGGCTTACACTGAAGCTTTCTTT.

This clone occurred once. V is TRBV11-2 and J is TRBJ1-1; D is uncertain. V was shortened by 9 bases and J by 1 base, with 6 bases between the two germline ends. This CDR3 is 11 amino acids long. The V gene's germline CDR1 is SGHAT and CDR2 FQNNGV. CDR3 amino acids: CARIQNTEAFF. In DNA form, the CDR3 reads TGTGCCAGGATACAGAACACTGAAGCTTTCTTT.

V and J are TRBV6-5 and TRBJ2-7; no clear D gene. CDR3 length: 14 residues. From germline, CDR1 is MNHEY and CDR2 SVGAGI. The V end lost 0 bases, the J end lost 2 bases, and 8 bases lay between the germline ends. The chain's CDR3 is CASSYSNRPYEQYF. CDR3 nucleotide sequence: TGTGCCAGCAGTTACTCGAACAGACCCTACGAGCAGTACTTC.

In its sample, this clone was seen once. The V call is TRBV5-1, the J call TRBJ2-5, with D perhaps TRBD2 (6 bases). The V gene lost 4 bases and the J gene lost 0 bases, with 10 bases spanning the gap. Germline CDR1 and CDR2: SGHRS and YFSETQ. The length of the CDR3 is 14 residues. CDR3 region: CASSTTRYQETQYF. CDR3 coding DNA: TGCGCCAGCAGCACGACTAGGTACCAAGAGACCCAGTACTTC.

V usage is TRBV13 and J usage is TRBJ2-2; 8 bases map to TRBD2. CDR1 PRHDT and CDR2 FYEKMQ come from the germline V gene (reference sequence). V was clipped by 10 bases and J by 3 bases; unmatched bases: 7. There are 14 residues in the CDR3. The CDR3 bases are TGTGCCACCTCAGCGGGGGCCCACACCGGGGAGCTGTTTTTT. Its protein product is CATSAGAHTGELFF.

The genes are TRBV7-3 and TRBJ2-3, with 7 bases matching TRBD2. Trimming cost V 2 bases and J 2 bases; bases outside gene matches: 7. CDR1 SGHTA and CDR2 FQGTGA come from the germline V gene. CDR3 length equals 16 residues. CDR3 bases: TGTGCCAGCAGCTTATTTGCTAGCGGATTCACAGATACGCAGTATTTT. This codes for CASSLFASGFTDTQYF.